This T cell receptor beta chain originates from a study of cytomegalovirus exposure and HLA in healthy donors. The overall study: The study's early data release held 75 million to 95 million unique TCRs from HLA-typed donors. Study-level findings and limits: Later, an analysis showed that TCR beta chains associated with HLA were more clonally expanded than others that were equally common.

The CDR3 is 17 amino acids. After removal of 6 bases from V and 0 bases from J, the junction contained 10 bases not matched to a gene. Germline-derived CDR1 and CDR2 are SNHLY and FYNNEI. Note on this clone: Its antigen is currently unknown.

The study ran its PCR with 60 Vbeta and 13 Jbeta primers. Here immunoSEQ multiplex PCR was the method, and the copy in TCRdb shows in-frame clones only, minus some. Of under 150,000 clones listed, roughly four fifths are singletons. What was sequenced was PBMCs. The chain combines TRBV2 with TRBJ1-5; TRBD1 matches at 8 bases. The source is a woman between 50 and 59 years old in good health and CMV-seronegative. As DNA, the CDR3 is TGTGCCAGCAGGCACGACAGGGGACGGGCTAGCAATCAGCCCCAGCATTTT. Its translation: CASRHDRGRASNQPQHF.